Sequencing of this TCR beta chain was carried out in a study of blood T cell repertoires in COVID-19. Study as a whole: Acute and convalescent COVID-19 samples came from the United States, Italy and Spain. PBMCs, B-cell-depleted T cells, or T cells were the source of the cDNA or gDNA that made up the material.

Trimming stripped 4 bases from V and 3 bases from J, with 14 bases between. The CDR3 loop spans 14 amino acids. Germline CDR1 and CDR2: SGHDT and YYEEEE. Study processing details: Reference gene primer amplification gave nucleated cell count estimates. Some clones are missing from TCRdb's copy, which holds only in-frame ones; the method was immunoSEQ multiplex PCR. V and J calls and clone size are given by that table; D and trimming were obtained from the DNA. The data contain 95,000 to 150,000 clones, less than 75% of them singletons. This clone was found many times. Sequencing input: peripheral blood. The source is a human donor with acute or convalescent COVID-19. The donor label of this sample is uncertain. The V gene is TRBV5-6, the J gene TRBJ2-7; possible D gene TRBD2, 6 bases. Written as DNA, the CDR3 is TGTGCCAGCAGCCCCCTGGGGGGTGACTACGAGCAGTACGTC. It codes for CASSPLGGDYEQYV.